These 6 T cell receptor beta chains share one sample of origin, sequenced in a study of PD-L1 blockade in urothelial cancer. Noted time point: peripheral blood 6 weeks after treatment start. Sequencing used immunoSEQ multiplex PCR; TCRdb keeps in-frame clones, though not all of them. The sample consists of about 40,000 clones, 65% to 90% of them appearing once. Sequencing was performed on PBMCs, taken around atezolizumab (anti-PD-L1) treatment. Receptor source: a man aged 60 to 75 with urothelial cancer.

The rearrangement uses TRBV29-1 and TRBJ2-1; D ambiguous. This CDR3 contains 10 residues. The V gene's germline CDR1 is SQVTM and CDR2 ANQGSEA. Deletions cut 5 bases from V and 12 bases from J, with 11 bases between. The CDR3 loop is CSVLRPWQFF. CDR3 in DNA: TGCAGCGTTTTGAGGCCTTGGCAGTTCTTC.

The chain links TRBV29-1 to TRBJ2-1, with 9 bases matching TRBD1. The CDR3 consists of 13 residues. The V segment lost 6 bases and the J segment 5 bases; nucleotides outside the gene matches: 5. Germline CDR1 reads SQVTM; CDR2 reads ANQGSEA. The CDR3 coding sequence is TGCAGCGTGAGGGGACAGGGTGACAATGAGCAGTTCTTC. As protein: CSVRGQGDNEQFF.

CDR3 DNA sequence: TGTGCCACCAGCAGGGGGCCCGGTAGCACAGATACGCAGTATTTT. Translating gives CATSRGPGSTDTQYF. The rearrangement links TRBV15 to TRBJ2-3; TRBD1 is a possible D gene (5 bases). The CDR3 runs to 15 residues. Per germline, CDR1 LNHNV and CDR2 YYDKDF (reference sequence). The ends were cut back, 3 bases at V and 0 bases at J, with 10 bases in the middle. Filled out from reference TRBV15 and TRBJ2-3, the complete variable domain reads DAMVIQNPRYQVTQFGKPVTLSCSQTLNHNVMYWYQQKSSQAPKLLFHYYDKDFNNEADTPDNFQSRRPNTSFCFLDIRSPGLGDTAMYLCATSRGPGSTDTQYFGPGTRLTVL.

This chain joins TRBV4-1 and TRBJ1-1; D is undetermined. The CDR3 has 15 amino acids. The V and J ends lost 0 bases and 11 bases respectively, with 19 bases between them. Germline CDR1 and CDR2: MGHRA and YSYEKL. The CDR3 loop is CASSQEEGSALWAFF. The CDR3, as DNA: TGCGCCAGCAGCCAAGAAGAGGGAAGCGCATTGTGGGCTTTCTTT.

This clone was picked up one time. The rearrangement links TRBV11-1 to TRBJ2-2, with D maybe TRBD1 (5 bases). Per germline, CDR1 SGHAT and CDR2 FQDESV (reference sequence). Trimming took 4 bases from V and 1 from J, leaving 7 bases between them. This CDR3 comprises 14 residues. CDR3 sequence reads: CASSYDRNTGELFF. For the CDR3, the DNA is TGTGCCAGCAGCTACGACAGGAACACCGGGGAGCTGTTTTTT.

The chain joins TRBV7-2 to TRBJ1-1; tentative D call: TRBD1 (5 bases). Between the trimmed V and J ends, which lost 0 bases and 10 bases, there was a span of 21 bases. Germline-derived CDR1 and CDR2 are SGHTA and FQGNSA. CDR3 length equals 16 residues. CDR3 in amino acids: CASSLAVPGRGVGAFF. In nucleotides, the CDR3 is TGTGCCAGCAGCTTAGCGGTCCCGGGCCGGGGGGTTGGAGCTTTCTTT.